This T cell receptor beta chain was observed in a study of T cell responses to AZD1222 COVID-19 vaccine. Germline CDR1 reads LGHNA; CDR2 reads YNFKEQ. The ends were cut back, 0 bases at V and 7 bases at J, with 10 bases in the middle. The CDR3 contains 13 residues. Sequencing was performed with immunoSEQ multiplex PCR; in TCRdb, only in-frame clones are kept and a portion is missing. This table holds 90,000 to 150,000 clones, around 86% found once. The material was peripheral blood, obtained on day 0 of AZD1222 vaccination. The TCR was taken from an adult in good health. The rearrangement uses TRBV4-2 and TRBJ2-7; D not certain. CDR3 nucleotide sequence: TGTGCCAGCAGCCAAGATCACGAAGGGGAGCAGTACTTC. It is translated as CASSQDHEGEQYF.